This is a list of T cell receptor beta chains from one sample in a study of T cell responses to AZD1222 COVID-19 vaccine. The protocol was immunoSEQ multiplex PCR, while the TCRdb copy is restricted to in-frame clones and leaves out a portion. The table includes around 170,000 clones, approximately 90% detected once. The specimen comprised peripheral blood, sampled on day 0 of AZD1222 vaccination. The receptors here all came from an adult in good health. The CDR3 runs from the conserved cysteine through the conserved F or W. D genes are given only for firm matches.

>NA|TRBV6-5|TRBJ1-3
CASRMGRVGGNTIYF
TGTGCCAGCAGGATGGGGAGGGTGGGTGGAAACACCATATATTTT
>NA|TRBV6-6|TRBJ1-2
CASTRVRYGYTF
TGTGCCAGCACACGCGTTCGTTATGGCTACACCTTC
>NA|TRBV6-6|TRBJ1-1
CASTDSWMNTEAFF
TGTGCCAGTACGGACAGCTGGATGAACACTGAAGCTTTCTTT
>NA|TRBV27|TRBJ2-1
CASSWLGASSYNEQFF
TGTGCCAGCAGTTGGCTGGGAGCTAGCTCCTACAATGAGCAGTTCTTC
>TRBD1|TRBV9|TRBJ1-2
CASSDPGQGLYTF
TGTGCCAGCAGCGACCCGGGACAGGGCCTCTACACCTTC
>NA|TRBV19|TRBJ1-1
CASGHLNTEAFF
TGTGCCAGCGGACACCTGAACACTGAAGCTTTCTTT
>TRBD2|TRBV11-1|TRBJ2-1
CASSFGTSAYNEQFF
TGTGCCAGCAGCTTTGGGACTAGCGCTTACAATGAGCAGTTCTTC
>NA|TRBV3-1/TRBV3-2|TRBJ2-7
CASSPGREQYF
TGTGCCAGCAGCCCGGGCCGCGAGCAGTACTTC
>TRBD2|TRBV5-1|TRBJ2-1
CASSGSAGGPYNEQFF
TGCGCCAGCAGCGGGTCAGCGGGAGGGCCCTACAATGAGCAGTTCTTC
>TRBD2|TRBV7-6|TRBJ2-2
CASSAQPSGRGTGELFF
TGTGCCAGCAGCGCTCAACCTAGCGGGAGGGGCACCGGGGAGCTGTTTTTT
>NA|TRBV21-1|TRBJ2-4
CASSKRDSRDIQYF
TGTGCCAGCAGCAAACGGGACTCTCGAGACATTCAGTACTTC